The 24 T cell receptor beta chains below all came from one sample that was sequenced in a study of patients and donors after allogeneic stem cell transplantation. TCRdb reanalysed the RT-PCR reads using MiXCR and keeps one entry per CDR3 protein. The sample includes more than 1,500 distinct CDR3 sequences, approximately 19% of them seen just once. Sequencing input: blood, either unsorted or a sorted T cell fraction (not recorded which). These TCRs come from a human donor who was either an allogeneic HSCT recipient or a stem cell or donor lymphocyte infusion donor (not recorded which). It is not recorded whose cells these are; they may come from a transplant donor.

The CDR3 reads CSARRLAGIDTQYF. CDR3 DNA sequence: TGCAGTGCTCGCAGACTAGCGGGGATAGATACGCAGTATTTT. The rearrangement uses TRBV20-1 and TRBJ2-3, with 11 nucleotides matching TRBD2. This CDR3 comprises 14 residues. The germline V gene has CDR1 DFQATT and CDR2 SNEGSKA (reference sequence). With V trimmed by 5 bases and J by 5 bases, 6 bases remained unmatched.

This clonotype was recorded a few times. The chain links TRBV5-6 to TRBJ2-1, with unresolved D. The germline gives CDR1 SGHDT, CDR2 YYEEEE. Trimming removed 0 bases from V and 7 bases from J, with 8 bases in between. This CDR3 is 13 amino acids long. In DNA, the CDR3 is TGTGCCAGCAGCTTGGATGGGTTGAATGAGCAGTTCTTC. Residues: CASSLDGLNEQFF.

This clonotype was detected only a few times. The chain recombines TRBV12-3 or TRBV12-4 with TRBJ2-7; no clear D. CDR3 length: 13 amino acids. Trimming stripped 3 bases from V and 4 bases from J, with 10 bases between. The CDR3 coding sequence is TGTGCCAGCAGTTTGGGCCGTCAGTACGAGCAGTACTTC. Translating it yields CASSLGRQYEQYF.

This clonotype was found many times. The chain employs TRBV30 and TRBJ1-5; possibly TRBD1 for D (5 bases). This CDR3 has 15 residues. Germline V gives CDR1 GTSNPN, CDR2 SVGIG (reference sequence). V was pared by 0 bases and J by 0 bases, with 9 bases between. In DNA, the CDR3 is TGTGCCTGGAGTGTACGGGGCAGTAGCAATCAGCCCCAGCATTTT. It encodes CAWSVRGSSNQPQHF.

This clonotype has a count of ten or more. V gene TRBV5-6 combines with J gene TRBJ1-1; D is unclear. CDR3 length: 14 amino acids. V dropped 4 bases and J dropped 0 bases, with 10 bases sitting between them. Germline CDR1 SGHDT, CDR2 YYEEEE. The DNA of the CDR3 is TGTGCCAGCAGCCGCCTTACAGTGAACACTGAAGCTTTCTTT. Amino acids: CASSRLTVNTEAFF.

This chain links TRBV20-1 with TRBJ1-6, with D hard to call. The germline V and J ends were trimmed by 0 bases and 8 bases, with 5 bases remaining between them. Germline CDR1 reads DFQATT; CDR2 reads SNEGSKA (reference sequence). This CDR3 has 12 amino acids. In DNA, the CDR3 is TGCAGTGCTAGAGATTCCTATTCACCCCTCCACTTT. It yields the protein CSARDSYSPLHF.

CDR3: CASSLVRSNEQFF. CDR3 nucleotide sequence: TGTGCCAGCAGCTTAGTGAGGTCGAATGAGCAGTTCTTC. The V and J genes are TRBV7-2 and TRBJ2-1; D gene unclear. The CDR3 is made up of 13 amino acids. The germline gives CDR1 SGHTA, CDR2 FQGNSA. Trimming shortened V by 1 base and J by 7 bases, and 8 bases separated the two germline ends.

This clonotype was counted only a few times. J is TRBJ2-3 and V is TRBV20-1, with unresolved D. V lost 0 bases, J lost 7 bases, and 14 bases lay in between. The CDR3 contains 14 residues. Germline assignment: CDR1 DFQATT and CDR2 SNEGSKA (reference sequence). CDR3 sequence reads: CSAREGLPPYTQYF. The CDR3 region has the DNA TGCAGTGCTAGAGAGGGCCTACCGCCCTATACGCAGTATTTT.

This clonotype came up a few times. The CDR3 nucleotides are TGTGCCAGCAGCCGGTTGTACGACACAACGAACACCGGGGAGCTGTTTTTT. Amino acid sequence: CASSRLYDTTNTGELFF. The rearrangement joins TRBV7-9 to TRBJ2-2, with D unresolved. The germline V gene has CDR1 SEHNR and CDR2 FQNEAQ (reference sequence). V was shortened by 5 bases and J by 0 bases, with 16 bases between the two germline ends. CDR3 size: 17 residues.

The chain uses TRBV30 and TRBJ1-5; D is possibly TRBD1 (5 bases). V was pared by 5 bases and J by 6 bases, with 11 bases between. This CDR3 contains 12 residues. Germline CDR1 GTSNPN, CDR2 SVGIG (reference sequence). CDR3 DNA: TGTGCCTGGGGCGGGGGGGGTCAGCCCCAGCATTTT. Protein sequence: CAWGGGGQPQHF.

This clonotype has more than one count but fewer than ten. The chain combines TRBV12-3 or TRBV12-4 with TRBJ2-2, with D hard to call. Trimming pared 1 base from V and 5 bases from J, leaving 2 bases between. This CDR3 is built from 12 residues. CDR3 nucleotides: TGTGCCAGCAGTTTAGGGACCGGGGAGCTGTTTTTT. It encodes CASSLGTGELFF.

The chain recombines TRBV6-2 or TRBV6-3 with TRBJ2-4; 14 nucleotides align to TRBD2. V lost 0 bases to trimming and J lost 5 bases; unmatched junction nucleotides: 0. CDR1 is MNHEY, CDR2 SVGEGT, per germline. The length of the CDR3 is 16 residues. CDR3 region: CASSYSTSGRENIQYF. The CDR3 DNA is TGTGCCAGCAGTTACTCGACTAGCGGGAGGGAAAACATTCAGTACTTC.

This clonotype has just a few counts. The chain combines TRBV28 with TRBJ2-3; 10 nucleotides match TRBD2. With V trimmed by 5 bases and J by 4 bases, 6 bases remained unmatched. Germline lookup yields CDR1 MDHEN and CDR2 SYDVKM. This CDR3 has 15 residues. The CDR3 nucleotides are TGTGCCAGCAGTCCTAGCGGGAGAAGCGCAGATACGCAGTATTTT. Its translation is CASSPSGRSADTQYF.

This clonotype was recorded at least ten times. The rearrangement joins TRBV20-1 to TRBJ1-2; D perhaps matches TRBD1 (6 bases). V shed 6 bases and J shed 6 bases, with 14 bases lying between them. This CDR3 spans 12 amino acids. The germline V gene encodes CDR1 DFQATT and CDR2 SNEGSKA (reference sequence). This CDR3 reads CSAKGGLNGYTF. The CDR3 coding sequence is TGCAGTGCAAAAGGGGGGCTGAATGGCTACACCTTC.

This clonotype was counted a few times. The V gene is TRBV3-1, the J gene TRBJ2-5; the D is unclear. The CDR3 totals 14 residues. Trimming cost V 0 bases and J 4 bases, with 9 bases left between them. Germline loops: CDR1 LGHDT, CDR2 YNNKEL (reference sequence). This CDR3 reads CASSQDPSGETQYF. CDR3 sequence (DNA): TGTGCCAGCAGCCAAGACCCCAGTGGAGAGACCCAGTACTTC.

This chain uses TRBV12-3 or TRBV12-4 with TRBJ1-4; no clear D. The CDR3 extends over 15 amino acids. Between the trimmed V and J ends, which lost 0 bases and 4 bases, there was a span of 9 bases. CDR3 sequence (DNA): TGTGCCAGCAGTTTAGCTGGCGGCTTTAATGAAAAACTGTTTTTT. Translated: CASSLAGGFNEKLFF.

This rearrangement joins TRBV5-5 to TRBJ2-1; the D gene could be TRBD1 or TRBD2 (5 bases each). The CDR3 runs 18 residues. Per the germline V gene, CDR1 is SGHKS and CDR2 is YYEKEE (reference sequence). The germline V and J ends were trimmed by 0 bases and 0 bases, with 16 bases remaining between them. The chain's CDR3 is CASSLGSSGRSSYNEQFF. The CDR3 bases are TGTGCCAGCAGCTTGGGATCCTCGGGGCGTAGCTCCTACAATGAGCAGTTCTTC.

This clonotype appeared many times. The V call is TRBV7-3, the J call TRBJ2-3; TRBD2 aligns across 11 bases. The trim removed 2 bases at V and 7 bases at J, leaving 11 bases unmatched. The CDR3 length is 17 residues. Per germline, CDR1 SGHTA and CDR2 FQGTGA. The DNA of the CDR3 is TGTGCCAGCAGCTTATTCCCTACTAGCGGGAGAGGGTATACGCAGTATTTT. Protein product: CASSLFPTSGRGYTQYF.

The chain carries TRBV20-1 and TRBJ2-5; 7 bases map to TRBD1. V was pared by 3 bases and J by 0 bases, with 1 base of the junction left unmatched. The CDR3 consists of 13 residues. CDR1 is DFQATT, CDR2 SNEGSKA, per germline (reference sequence). The CDR3 loop reads CSARTGNQETQYF. CDR3 bases: TGCAGTGCTAGGACAGGGAACCAAGAGACCCAGTACTTC.

This clonotype is judged medium-sized (0.01 to 0.1%). The V gene is TRBV6-6, the J gene TRBJ1-4; D remains unclear. The CDR3 has 16 amino acids. CDR1 MNHNY and CDR2 SVGAGI come from the germline V gene (reference sequence). Between the trimmed V and J ends, which lost 2 bases and 6 bases, there was a span of 16 bases. The CDR3 nucleotides read TGTGCCAGCAGTTACAAGACCGCCCGGGCAGATGAAAAACTGTTTTTT. It specifies CASSYKTARADEKLFF.

The rearrangement links TRBV12-3 or TRBV12-4 to TRBJ1-1; TRBD1 is a possible D gene (5 bases). CDR3 length: 15 residues. V dropped 8 bases and J dropped 1 base, with 17 bases sitting between them. The CDR3 is CASRRRGRANTEAFF. DNA of the CDR3: TGTGCCAGCCGAAGGAGGGGCAGGGCGAACACTGAAGCTTTCTTT.

V is TRBV6-2 or TRBV6-3 and J is TRBJ2-3; D unclear. CDR1 MNHEY and CDR2 SVGEGT come from the germline V gene. V was clipped by 7 bases and J by 2 bases, with 16 bases between them. The CDR3 is 15 amino acids. The CDR3 protein is CASTPSNGPTDTQYF. The DNA for the CDR3 is TGTGCCAGCACCCCGTCGAACGGACCCACAGATACGCAGTATTTT.

This clonotype was counted a few times. This rearrangement joins TRBV2 to TRBJ2-1; 11 bases match TRBD2. CDR1 is SNHLY, CDR2 FYNNEI, per germline. The trim removed 2 bases at V and 2 bases at J, leaving 5 bases unmatched. This CDR3 region has 17 residues. The CDR3 region is CASSELGSGRAYNEQFF. CDR3 sequence (DNA): TGTGCCAGCAGTGAACTTGGTAGCGGGAGGGCCTACAATGAGCAGTTCTTC.

By share, this clonotype ranks as medium-sized. The gene calls are TRBV20-1 and TRBJ1-1, with D possibly being TRBD1 (6 bases). The CDR3 runs 14 residues. V lost 3 bases and J 0 bases, leaving 11 bases between the germline ends. Germline V gene lookup returns CDR1 DFQATT and CDR2 SNEGSKA (reference sequence). CDR3 in amino acids: CSARGGSLNTEAFF. CDR3 bases: TGCAGTGCTAGGGGGGGCAGTCTGAACACTGAAGCTTTCTTT.